The next 13 T cell receptor beta chains were all read from a single sample in a study of blood T cell repertoires in COVID-19. TCRdb's copy holds only in-frame clones and misses some; the assay was immunoSEQ multiplex PCR. The sample lists about 300,000 clones; roughly 85% were seen once. The sample consisted of PBMCs or T cells enriched from blood (not recorded which). The origin of the receptors is a woman in her fifties or sixties who had recovered from COVID-19.

The rearrangement links TRBV15 to TRBJ1-5; tentative D call: TRBD1 (6 bases). The CDR3 is 16 amino acids. Germline V gives CDR1 LNHNV, CDR2 YYDKDF (reference sequence). V lost 4 bases, J lost 2 bases, and 15 bases lay in between. The CDR3 spells CATSTPRGRGNQPQHF. The CDR3 DNA reads TGTGCCACCAGCACCCCCAGGGGAAGAGGCAATCAGCCCCAGCATTTT.

This clone has just one count. The chain joins TRBV27 to TRBJ2-1; 8 positions agree with TRBD2. Germline V gene lookup returns CDR1 MNHEY and CDR2 SMNVEV (reference sequence). V was pared by 5 bases and J by 4 bases, with 10 bases of the junction left unmatched. The CDR3 covers 16 residues. As DNA, the CDR3 is TGTGCCAGCAGTCCCCTTTTCGGGGGGGGGTACAATGAGCAGTTCTTC. Translated, it gives CASSPLFGGGYNEQFF.

The rearrangement joins TRBV29-1 to TRBJ1-1; TRBD1 is a possible D gene (6 bases). Germline values: CDR1 SQVTM, CDR2 ANQGSEA. V dropped 3 bases and J dropped 4 bases, with 18 bases sitting between them. There are 15 residues in the CDR3. The CDR3 DNA sequence: TGCAGCGTTGACCCACATCACAGGGTGGGCACTGAAGCTTTCTTT. It translates to CSVDPHHRVGTEAFF.

The gene calls are TRBV11-2 and TRBJ1-2; D may be TRBD1 (6 bases). This CDR3 spans 15 amino acids. Germline CDR1 reads SGHAT; CDR2 reads FQNNGV. Between the trimmed V and J ends, which lost 1 base and 3 bases, there was a span of 12 bases. The CDR3 DNA follows: TGTGCCAGCAGCTTAGCCGGGGGGCGCCACTATGGCTACACCTTC. This sequence encodes CASSLAGGRHYGYTF.

The chain joins TRBV21-1 to TRBJ2-7; the table's D call, TRBD1, has no DNA check behind it. TRBV21-1 is termed a pseudogene. The CDR3 is 17 amino acids. CDR3 sequence (DNA): TGTGCCAGCAGCAAAGCGCCCGGGACAGGGAAACGCTACGAGCAGTACTTC. As protein: CASSKAPGTGKRYEQYF.

CDR3 in DNA: TGTGCCAGCAGCTCTAGCGGGCGATACAATGAGCAGTTCTTC. As protein: CASSSSGRYNEQFF. V is TRBV6-5 and J is TRBJ2-1, with 8 bases fitting TRBD2. There are 14 residues in the CDR3. Germline V gives CDR1 MNHEY, CDR2 SVGAGI. V shed 6 bases and J 4 bases; nucleotides not matched to a gene: 5.

This clone was detected once. Written as DNA, the CDR3 is TGCGCCAGCAGCTCGCCGCAGGGCTCCACAGATACGCAGTATTTT. Encoded protein: CASSSPQGSTDTQYF. The chain is built from TRBV5-1 and TRBJ2-3; TRBD1 is a possible D gene (5 bases). Germline assignment: CDR1 SGHRS and CDR2 YFSETQ. The CDR3 consists of 15 residues. V gave up 3 bases and J gave up 2 bases, with 13 bases separating them.

The rearrangement joins TRBV15 to TRBJ2-6; TRBD1 agrees at 7 bases. The CDR3 loop spans 16 amino acids. Trimming cost V 3 bases and J 0 bases; bases outside gene matches: 2. Germline V gene lookup returns CDR1 LNHNV and CDR2 YYDKDF (reference sequence). The CDR3 DNA is TGTGCCACCAGCAGGGACAGGACCTCTGGGGCCAACGTCCTGACTTTC. It codes for CATSRDRTSGANVLTF.

The chain employs TRBV5-6 and TRBJ1-2, with a tentative D call TRBD1 (5 bases). CDR1 and CDR2 from the germline V gene are SGHDT and YYEEEE. The CDR3 contains 16 residues. The V end was cut by 0 bases, the J end by 7 bases, with 19 bases between. In DNA form, the CDR3 reads TGTGCCAGCAGCTTGGCCAGGAGGGGCTCATATCTTGGCTACACCTTC. As protein: CASSLARRGSYLGYTF. Filled out from reference TRBV5-6 and TRBJ1-2, the complete variable domain reads DAGVTQSPTHLIKTRGQQVTLRCSPKSGHDTVSWYQQALGQGPQFIFQYYEEEERQRGNFPDRFSGHQFPNYSSELNVNALLLGDSALYLCASSLARRGSYLGYTFGSGTRLTVV.

About this clone itself: One junction end disagrees with the germline gene, perhaps due to a read error. The chain employs TRBV7-6 and TRBJ2-3, with 9 bases that match TRBD2. CDR1 and CDR2 (germline): SGHVS, FNYEAQ. The CDR3 has 15 residues. The CDR3 protein is CASSVGGGGTYTQYF. In DNA, the CDR3 is TGTGCCAGCAGCGTCGGCGGGGGGGGCACATATACGCAGTATTTT.

The chain has TRBV6-5 and TRBJ1-1; maybe TRBD1 (5 bases). The CDR3 extends over 13 amino acids. Trimming stripped 7 bases from V and 0 bases from J, with 9 bases between. From germline, CDR1 is MNHEY and CDR2 SVGAGI. DNA for the CDR3: TGTGCCAGCACCGACAGTTTGAACACTGAAGCTTTCTTT. This encodes CASTDSLNTEAFF.

The chain has TRBV6-1 and TRBJ2-7, with D tentatively TRBD2 (5 bases). The V end was cut by 0 bases, the J end by 9 bases, with 15 bases between. Germline V gene data show CDR1 as MNHNS and CDR2 as SASEGT. The CDR3 covers 14 residues. The CDR3 loop is CASSEARGSLGQYF. CDR3 bases: TGTGCCAGCAGTGAAGCTCGGGGTTCCCTGGGGCAGTACTTC.

The rearrangement links TRBV30 to TRBJ1-2; D call uncertain. The CDR3 sequence is 13 residues long. Looked up from germline, CDR1 is GTSNPN and CDR2 is SVGIG (reference sequence). V lost 3 bases to trimming and J lost 4 bases, with 12 bases between them. The CDR3 nucleotides read TGTGCCTGGAGCCGCGGTAGGATCTATGGCTACACCTTC. Its translation: CAWSRGRIYGYTF.